A single T cell receptor (beta chain) is shown here with its context. Its antigen is as yet unknown. These data originate in a study of cytomegalovirus exposure and HLA in healthy donors. V lost 8 bases and J lost 0; bases outside the gene matches: 9. Germline CDR1 reads WNHNN; CDR2 reads SYGVQD (reference sequence). The CDR3 is 18 amino acids. General observations from the study: TCR beta sequences numbering under 20,000 were associated with HLA alleles at 0.05 false discovery rate in a later analysis. Indistinguishability led to the exclusion of some V segments, TRBV6-2 and TRBV6-3 included. Follow-up analysis later connected one missense variant in DCLRE1C with trimming of TCR beta V- and J-genes.

PCR amplification relied on 60 Vbeta primers (plus 13 Jbeta primers). Sequencing used immunoSEQ multiplex PCR; TCRdb keeps in-frame clones, though not all of them. This table holds around 100,000 clones. The sample was PBMCs. This receptor was obtained from a man between 35 and 55 years old in good health and CMV-seronegative. The chain employs TRBV10-1 and TRBJ2-2, with 13 bases aligning to TRBD2. The CDR3 protein is CASGGYGTSGTNTGELFF. CDR3 nucleotide sequence: TGCGCCAGCGGAGGGTACGGGACTAGCGGGACGAACACCGGGGAGCTGTTTTTT.